The 14 T cell receptor beta chains below come from one sample, sequenced in a study of CD8 T cells in ankylosing spondylitis. TCRdb re-analysed the 5' RACE reads in MiXCR, keeping a single row per CDR3 protein. Of approximately 350,000 distinct CDR3 sequences in the sample, approximately 15% were seen once. The sample taken for sequencing was blood, either unsorted or a sorted T cell fraction (not recorded which). The receptors were sampled from a male donor with ankylosing spondylitis or in good health (not recorded which).

This chain connects TRBV10-3 to TRBJ2-2; weak D call: TRBD1 (5 bases). Trimming shortened V by 5 bases and J by 1 base, and 23 bases separated the two germline ends. The CDR3 runs 19 residues. In germline, CDR1 is ENHRY, CDR2 SYGVKD. CDR3 in DNA: TGTGCCATCAGTTTGCGAGGAGCGTTCCTAAGGGGGAACACCGGGGAGCTGTTTTTT. Its translation is CAISLRGAFLRGNTGELFF.

This clonotype was seen repeatedly, ten times or more. The CDR3 region has the DNA TGCGCCAGCAGCTTTGGGCAAGGGGCCGCCGGGGAGCTGTTTTTT. This codes for CASSFGQGAAGELFF. V gene TRBV5-1 combines with J gene TRBJ2-2, with D possibly TRBD1 on 5 matching bases. V was trimmed by 2 bases and J by 6 bases, leaving 14 bases between them. The germline V gene encodes CDR1 SGHRS and CDR2 YFSETQ. The CDR3 extends over 15 amino acids.

The chain uses TRBV9 and TRBJ1-2, with 8 positions matching TRBD1. Germline V gene sequence: CDR1 SGDLS, CDR2 YYNGEE. This CDR3 comprises 14 residues. V dropped 3 bases and J dropped 5; count of bases not matched to a gene: 6. In DNA form, the CDR3 reads TGTGCCAGCAGCGACTTACAGGGGGGGTATGGCTACACCTTC. Its protein is CASSDLQGGYGYTF.

The rearrangement uses TRBV6-5 and TRBJ1-6, with 7 bases identical to TRBD1. CDR1 is MNHEY and CDR2 is SVGAGI in the germline V gene. After removal of 6 bases from V and 5 bases from J, the junction contained 4 bases not matched to a gene. The CDR3 totals 14 residues. The CDR3 loop reads CASRTGQNNSPLHF. The CDR3 DNA reads TGTGCCAGCAGAACGGGACAGAATAATTCACCCCTCCACTTT.

This clonotype was observed a single time. The rearrangement joins TRBV20-1 to TRBJ1-2; D gene uncertain. In germline, CDR1 is DFQATT, CDR2 SNEGSKA (reference sequence). This CDR3 spans 12 amino acids. Trimming took off 4 bases at V and 6 bases at J, with 12 bases between the two ends. CDR3 amino acids: CSAKSRIHGYTF. CDR3 nucleotides: TGCAGTGCTAAAAGTAGGATACATGGCTACACCTTC.

This clonotype has just a few counts. This chain uses TRBV6-5 with TRBJ2-1; the match to TRBD2 covers 11 bases. From germline, CDR1 is MNHEY and CDR2 SVGAGI. V shed 2 bases and J 6 bases; nucleotides not matched to a gene: 9. The CDR3 is 17 residues long. As DNA, the CDR3 is TGTGCCAGCAGTTACGGGATAGCGGGAGGGCCGGGCAATGAGCAGTTCTTC. This codes for CASSYGIAGGPGNEQFF.

V usage is TRBV6-1 and J usage is TRBJ2-3; TRBD1 is a possible D gene (7 bases). V lost 8 bases and J 6 bases, leaving 24 bases between the germline ends. Germline lookup yields CDR1 MNHNS and CDR2 SASEGT. The length of the CDR3 is 16 residues. CDR3 protein: CASSLQGGNGHDTQYF. Here the CDR3 DNA reads TGTGCCAGCTCTCTCCAGGGGGGAAATGGGCATGATACGCAGTATTTT.

This clonotype was picked up a small number of times. The chain is built from TRBV12-3 or TRBV12-4 and TRBJ1-2, with D perhaps TRBD1 (6 bases). V was pared by 6 bases and J by 2 bases, with 19 bases between. The CDR3 is made up of 16 amino acids. CDR3 coding DNA: TGTGCCAGCAGGACTCGGACAGTCCAACCCAACTATGGCTACACCTTC. This gives the protein CASRTRTVQPNYGYTF.

This chain links TRBV6-2 or TRBV6-3 with TRBJ2-7; maybe TRBD1 (6 bases). Per the germline V gene, CDR1 is MNHEY and CDR2 is SVGEGT. CDR3 size: 15 residues. Trimming took off 8 bases at V and 4 bases at J, with 21 bases between the two ends. CDR3 DNA: TGTGCCAGCCGGGACACGGCTCCTGCTGGGTACGAGCAGTACTTC. This codes for CASRDTAPAGYEQYF.

This clonotype was found a few times. The V call is TRBV28, the J call TRBJ2-3; TRBD1 matches 10 bases. The trim removed 2 bases at V and 0 bases at J, leaving 2 bases unmatched. This CDR3 has 16 residues. Germline CDR1 MDHEN, CDR2 SYDVKM. CDR3 region: CASSLGTGESTDTQYF. The CDR3 DNA is TGTGCCAGCAGTTTAGGGACAGGGGAAAGCACAGATACGCAGTATTTT. Based on the CDR3 plus reference TRBV28 and TRBJ2-3, the full variable domain is DVKVTQSSRYLVKRTGEKVFLECVQDMDHENMFWYRQDPGLGLRLIYFSYDVKMKEKGDIPEGYSVSREKKERFSLILESASTNQTSMYLCASSLGTGESTDTQYFGPGTRLTVL.

The rearrangement uses TRBV20-1 and TRBJ1-1; D is possibly TRBD1 (5 bases). CDR3 length: 14 amino acids. V lost 5 bases and J 3 bases, leaving 16 bases between the germline ends. In germline, CDR1 is DFQATT, CDR2 SNEGSKA (reference sequence). The CDR3: CSASPRQSYTEAFF. The CDR3 DNA reads as TGCAGTGCTTCCCCCCGACAGTCTTACACTGAAGCTTTCTTT.

V and J are TRBV19 and TRBJ2-1; 9 nucleotides align to TRBD1. V shed 6 bases and J 7 bases; nucleotides not matched to a gene: 7. CDR3 length: 14 residues. Germline V gene sequence: CDR1 LNHDA, CDR2 SQIVND (reference sequence). The CDR3 reads CASRRDRDRNEQFF. CDR3 DNA sequence: TGTGCCAGTAGGCGGGACAGGGACCGAAATGAGCAGTTCTTC.

The genes are TRBV23-1 and TRBJ2-1; unclear D gene. TRBV23-1 is an ORF, with its function uncertain. V was shortened by 5 bases and J by 0 bases, with 17 bases between the two germline ends. The CDR3 loop spans 17 amino acids. CDR3 sequence: CASSSPGRSDSYNEQFF. For the CDR3, the DNA is TGCGCCAGCAGTTCCCCCGGCCGGTCGGACTCCTACAATGAGCAGTTCTTC.

This chain joins TRBV5-1 and TRBJ2-7; 15 bases fit TRBD2. Germline assignment: CDR1 SGHRS and CDR2 YFSETQ. The V segment lost 4 bases and the J segment 4 bases; nucleotides outside the gene matches: 12. The CDR3 has 18 residues. For the CDR3, the DNA is TGCGCCAGCAGCCCGAGGACTAGCGGGAGGGCCGAAAAGTACGAGCAGTACTTC. Its protein product is CASSPRTSGRAEKYEQYF.